This T cell receptor beta chain was retrieved from a study of OX40 agonist ivuxolimab in advanced cancers. Context from the whole study: Ivuxolimab was a fully human IgG2 agonistic monoclonal antibody targeting the costimulatory receptor OX40 (CD134). Intravenous ivuxolimab was administered to patients every 2 weeks at six dose levels: 0.01, 0.1, 0.3, 1.5, 3 and 10 mg/kg. Prior anti-PD-1, anti-PD-L1 or anti-CTLA-4 therapy was permitted, and 40% of dose-escalation patients had received checkpoint inhibitors. The paper reports the monotherapy dose-escalation portion (N ≈ 50 patients) of the phase I ivuxolimab trial. Partial responses occurred in three dose-escalation patients: two with cutaneous melanoma and one with hepatocellular carcinoma. Among the roughly 54 dose-escalation patients, some 20 had hepatocellular carcinoma, around 15 melanoma, 9 renal cell carcinoma and 9 head and neck cancer. In the dose-escalation cohort, roughly 82% of patients were male, and the mean age was 60 years with a range of roughly 20 to 79. The purpose of peripheral TCRbeta sequencing was to test whether ivuxolimab changed TCR sequence diversity and led to clonal T-cell expansion.

With regard to this clone: No cognate antigen has been identified for it. It has no much larger one-base neighbor in the sample; base qualities were not kept.

For sequencing of the TCRbeta CDR3 region, genomic DNA was extracted from the sorted cells. The immunoSEQ Assay was used to sequence the TCRbeta CDR3 regions. TCRdb holds this immuneACCESS table with in-frame rearrangements only. Some clones are missing; in checked studies, unresolved V genes explain under half, and the rest has no known cause. A total of under 85,000 clones appear in this sample, around 90% of them only once. Roughly 4.5% of the sample is in the top ten clones. Patients with a history of autoimmune disease or receiving systemic immunosuppression were excluded from the trial. Peripheral blood for TCR sequencing was collected from all dose cohorts at baseline, on cycle 4 day 1, and on cycle 7 day 1. Samples came from an open-label, multicenter, first-in-human phase I dose-escalation trial of ivuxolimab. Adults with locally advanced or metastatic melanoma, renal cell, hepatocellular, or head and neck squamous cell carcinoma were enrolled in the trial. CD4+ and CD8+ T cells were sorted separately from peripheral blood before TCR sequencing.

For CDR1 and CDR2, the germline V gene (reference sequence) lists SGHKS and YYEKEE. The CDR3 runs 16 residues from the cysteine to the phenylalanine. Just the 48-base CDR3 DNA is kept, in frame starting at base 1. Germline trimming amounts to 0 bases on V and 3 bases on J, with 7 as the count of junction bases outside the gene matches. Results the study describes overall, beyond this receptor: In the 0.1-3.0 mg/kg groups, partial responders were among the patients with the lowest normalized peripheral clonal expansion, particularly in CD8+ T cells. On average, CD8+ T cells showed more expanded clones than CD4+ T cells after ivuxolimab. At doses of 0.1 to 3.0 mg/kg, clonal expansion of both CD4+ and CD8+ T cells in blood was seen between baseline and week 6. Which antigens the clonally expanded peripheral T cells were specific for was not determined. Low levels of normalized T-cell clonal expansion were also shown by some nonresponding patients.

The source of this sequence is an adult with an advanced solid tumor such as melanoma, head and neck, liver or kidney cancer. This chain joins TRBV5-5 to TRBJ2-5, with TRBD1 matching 8 junction bases. The sequencing used CD4+ or CD8+ T cells sorted from blood, collected in a trial of the OX40 agonist ivuxolimab. The CDR3 loop reads CASSLAGTGGEETQYF. The DNA sequence follows: TGTGCCAGCAGCTTGGCTGGGACAGGAGGGGAAGAGACCCAGTACTTC. Reference TRBV5-5 and TRBJ2-5 genes cover what lies past the CDR3, so the full variable domain is DAGVTQSPTHLIKTRGQQVTLRCSPISGHKSVSWYQQVLGQGPQFIFQYYEKEERGRGNFPDRFSARQFPNYSSELNVNALLLGDSALYLCASSLAGTGGEETQYFGPGTRLLVL.